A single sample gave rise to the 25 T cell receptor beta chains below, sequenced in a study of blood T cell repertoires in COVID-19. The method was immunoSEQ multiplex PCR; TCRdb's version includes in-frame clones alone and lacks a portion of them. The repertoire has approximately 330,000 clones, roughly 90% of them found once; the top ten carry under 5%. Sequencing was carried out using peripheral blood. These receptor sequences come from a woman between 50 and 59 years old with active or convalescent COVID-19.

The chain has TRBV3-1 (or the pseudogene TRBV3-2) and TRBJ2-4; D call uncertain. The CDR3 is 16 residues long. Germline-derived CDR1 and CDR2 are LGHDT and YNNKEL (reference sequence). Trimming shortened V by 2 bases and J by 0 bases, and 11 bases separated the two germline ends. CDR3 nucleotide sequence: TGTGCCAGCAGCCAAACGAGGTTCCTAGCCAAAAACATTCAGTACTTC. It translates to CASSQTRFLAKNIQYF.

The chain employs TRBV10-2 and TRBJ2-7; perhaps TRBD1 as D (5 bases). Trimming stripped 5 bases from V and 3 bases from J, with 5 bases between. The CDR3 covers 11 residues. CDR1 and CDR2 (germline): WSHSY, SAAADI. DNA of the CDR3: TGCGCCAGCAGTCAGGGCTACGAGCAGTACTTC. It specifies CASSQGYEQYF.

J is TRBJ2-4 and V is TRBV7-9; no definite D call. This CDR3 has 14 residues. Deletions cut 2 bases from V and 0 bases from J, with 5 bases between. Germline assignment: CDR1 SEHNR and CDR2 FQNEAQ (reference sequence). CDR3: CASSLSQAKNIQYF. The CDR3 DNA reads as TGTGCCAGCAGCTTAAGCCAAGCCAAAAACATTCAGTACTTC.

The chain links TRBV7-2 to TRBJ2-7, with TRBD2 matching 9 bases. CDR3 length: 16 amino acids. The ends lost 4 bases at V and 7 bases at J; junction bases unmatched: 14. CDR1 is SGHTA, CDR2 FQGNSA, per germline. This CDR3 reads CASSSGPASGTREQYF. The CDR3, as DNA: TGTGCCAGCAGCTCAGGCCCGGCTAGCGGGACGAGGGAGCAGTACTTC.

The CDR3, as DNA: TGTGCCAGCAGGGACAGAGACGGTCAGCCCCAGCATTTT. As protein: CASRDRDGQPQHF. This chain connects TRBV2 to TRBJ1-5; a possible D gene is TRBD1 (6 bases). The germline CDR1 and CDR2 sequences are SNHLY and FYNNEI. The V gene lost 6 bases and the J gene lost 6 bases, with 12 bases spanning the gap. The CDR3 extends over 13 amino acids.

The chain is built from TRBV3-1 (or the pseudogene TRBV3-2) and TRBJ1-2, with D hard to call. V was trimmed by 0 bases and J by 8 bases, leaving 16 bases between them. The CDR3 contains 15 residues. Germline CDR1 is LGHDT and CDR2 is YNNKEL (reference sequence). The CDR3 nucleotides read TGTGCCAGCAGCCAAGAAAAATCATCCTACTGGGGCTACACCTTC. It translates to CASSQEKSSYWGYTF.

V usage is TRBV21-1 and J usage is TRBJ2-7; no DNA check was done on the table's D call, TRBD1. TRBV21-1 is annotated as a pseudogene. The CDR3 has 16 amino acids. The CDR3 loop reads CASSKEGGRQIYEQYF. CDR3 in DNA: TGTGCCAGCAGCAAAGAAGGTGGTAGACAGATCTACGAGCAGTACTTC.

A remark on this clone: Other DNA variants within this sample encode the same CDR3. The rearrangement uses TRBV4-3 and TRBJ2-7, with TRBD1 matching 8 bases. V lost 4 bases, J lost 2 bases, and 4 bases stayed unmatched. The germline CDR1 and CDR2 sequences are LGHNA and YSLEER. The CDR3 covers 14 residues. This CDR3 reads CASSPWTGTYEQYF. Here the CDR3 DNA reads TGCGCCAGCAGCCCCTGGACAGGGACCTACGAGCAGTACTTC.

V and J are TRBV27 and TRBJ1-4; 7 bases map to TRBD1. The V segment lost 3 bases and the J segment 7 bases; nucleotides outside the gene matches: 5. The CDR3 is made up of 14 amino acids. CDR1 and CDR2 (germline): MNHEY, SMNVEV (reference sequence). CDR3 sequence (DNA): TGTGCCAGCAGTTTTAGACAGGGAAGTGAAAAACTGTTTTTT. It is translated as CASSFRQGSEKLFF.

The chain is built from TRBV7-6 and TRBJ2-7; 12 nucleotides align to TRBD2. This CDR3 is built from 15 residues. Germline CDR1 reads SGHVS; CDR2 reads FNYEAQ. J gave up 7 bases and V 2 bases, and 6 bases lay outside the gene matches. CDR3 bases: TGTGCCAGCAGCTTATCTAGCGGGAGGGCCTCGGAGCAGTACTTC. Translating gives CASSLSSGRASEQYF.

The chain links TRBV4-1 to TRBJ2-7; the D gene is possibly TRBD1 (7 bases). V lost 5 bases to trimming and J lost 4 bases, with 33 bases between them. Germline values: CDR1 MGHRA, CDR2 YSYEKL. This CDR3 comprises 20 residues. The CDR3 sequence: CASSYKIRRRDSDKVYEQYF. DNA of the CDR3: TGCGCCAGCAGCTACAAGATTCGCAGGCGGGACAGCGACAAGGTGTACGAGCAGTACTTC.

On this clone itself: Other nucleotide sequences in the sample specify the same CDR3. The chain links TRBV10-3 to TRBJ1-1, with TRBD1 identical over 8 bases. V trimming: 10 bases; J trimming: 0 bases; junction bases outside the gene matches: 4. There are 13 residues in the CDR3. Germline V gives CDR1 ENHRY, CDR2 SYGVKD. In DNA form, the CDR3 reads TGTGCCACCGGACAGGGACTGAACACTGAAGCTTTCTTT. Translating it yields CATGQGLNTEAFF.

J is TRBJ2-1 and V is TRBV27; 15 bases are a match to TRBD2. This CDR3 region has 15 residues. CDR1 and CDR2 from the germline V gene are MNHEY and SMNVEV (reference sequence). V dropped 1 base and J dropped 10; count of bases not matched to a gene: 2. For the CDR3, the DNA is TGTGCCAGCAGTTTATGGGGGACTAGCGGGAGGGAGCAGTTCTTC. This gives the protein CASSLWGTSGREQFF.

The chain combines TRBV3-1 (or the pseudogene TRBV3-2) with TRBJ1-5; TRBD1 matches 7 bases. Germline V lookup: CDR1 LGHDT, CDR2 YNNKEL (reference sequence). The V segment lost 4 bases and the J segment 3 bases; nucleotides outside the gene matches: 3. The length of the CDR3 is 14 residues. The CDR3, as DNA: TGTGCCAGCAGCCGCGGACAGGTCAATCAGCCCCAGCATTTT. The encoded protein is CASSRGQVNQPQHF.

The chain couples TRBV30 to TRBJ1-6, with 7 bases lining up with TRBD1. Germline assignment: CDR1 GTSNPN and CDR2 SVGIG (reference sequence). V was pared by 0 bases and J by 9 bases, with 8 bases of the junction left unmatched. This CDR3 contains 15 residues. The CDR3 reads CAWSVERAGGSPLHF. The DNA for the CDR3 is TGTGCCTGGAGTGTTGAAAGGGCAGGGGGTTCACCCCTCCACTTT. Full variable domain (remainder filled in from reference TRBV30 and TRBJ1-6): SQTIHQWPATLVQPVGSPLSLECTVEGTSNPNLYWYRQAAGRGLQLLFYSVGIGQISSEVPQNLSASRPQDRQFILSSKKLLLSDSGFYLCAWSVERAGGSPLHFGNGTRLTVT.

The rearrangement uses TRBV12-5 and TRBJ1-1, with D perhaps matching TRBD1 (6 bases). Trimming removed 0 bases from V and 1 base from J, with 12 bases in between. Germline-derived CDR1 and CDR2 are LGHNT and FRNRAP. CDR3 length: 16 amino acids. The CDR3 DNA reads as TGTGCTAGTGGTTTGGTATTGGGGGCAGCGAACACTGAAGCTTTCTTT. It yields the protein CASGLVLGAANTEAFF.

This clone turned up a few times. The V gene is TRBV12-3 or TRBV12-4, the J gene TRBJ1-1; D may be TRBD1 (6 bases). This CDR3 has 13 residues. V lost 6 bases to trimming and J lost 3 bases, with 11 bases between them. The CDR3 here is CASSPPGDTEAFF. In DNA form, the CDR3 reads TGTGCCAGCAGCCCCCCAGGGGACACTGAAGCTTTCTTT.

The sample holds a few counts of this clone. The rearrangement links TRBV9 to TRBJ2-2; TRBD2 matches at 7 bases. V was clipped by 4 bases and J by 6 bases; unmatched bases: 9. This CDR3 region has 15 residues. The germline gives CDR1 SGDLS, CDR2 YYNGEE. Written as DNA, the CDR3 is TGTGCCAGCAGCCCAGGCAGCGGGGTCGCCGGGGAGCTGTTTTTT. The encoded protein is CASSPGSGVAGELFF.

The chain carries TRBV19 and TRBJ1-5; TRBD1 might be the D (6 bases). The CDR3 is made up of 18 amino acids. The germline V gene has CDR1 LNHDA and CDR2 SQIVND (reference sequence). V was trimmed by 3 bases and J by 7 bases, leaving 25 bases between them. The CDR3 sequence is CASSIPPPVGGARQPQHF. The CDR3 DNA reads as TGTGCCAGTAGTATTCCACCGCCAGTAGGGGGGGCCAGGCAGCCCCAGCATTTT.

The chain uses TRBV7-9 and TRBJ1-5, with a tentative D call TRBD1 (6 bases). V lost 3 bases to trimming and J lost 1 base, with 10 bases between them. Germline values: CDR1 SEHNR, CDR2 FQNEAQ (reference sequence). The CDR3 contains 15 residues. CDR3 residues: CASSLTGQSNQPQHF. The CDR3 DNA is TGTGCCAGCAGCTTGACTGGACAGAGCAATCAGCCCCAGCATTTT.

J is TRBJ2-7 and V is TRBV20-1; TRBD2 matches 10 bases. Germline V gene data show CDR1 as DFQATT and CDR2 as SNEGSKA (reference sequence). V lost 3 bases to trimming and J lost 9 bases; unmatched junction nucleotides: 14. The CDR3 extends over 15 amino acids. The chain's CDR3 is CSASERGTSGTAQYF. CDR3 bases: TGCAGTGCTAGTGAAAGGGGAACTAGCGGGACCGCGCAGTACTTC.

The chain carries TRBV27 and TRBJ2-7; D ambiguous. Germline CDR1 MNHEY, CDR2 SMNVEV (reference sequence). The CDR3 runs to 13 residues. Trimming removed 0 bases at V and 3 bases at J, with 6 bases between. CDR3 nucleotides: TGTGCCAGCAGTTTATCGTACAGCTACGAGCAGTACTTC. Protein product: CASSLSYSYEQYF.

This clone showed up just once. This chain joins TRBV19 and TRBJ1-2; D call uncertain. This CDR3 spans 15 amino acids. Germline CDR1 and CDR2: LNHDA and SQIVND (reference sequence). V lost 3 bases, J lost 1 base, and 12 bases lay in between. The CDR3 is CASSMGRGYNYGYTF. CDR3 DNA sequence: TGTGCCAGTAGTATGGGGAGAGGCTATAACTATGGCTACACCTTC.

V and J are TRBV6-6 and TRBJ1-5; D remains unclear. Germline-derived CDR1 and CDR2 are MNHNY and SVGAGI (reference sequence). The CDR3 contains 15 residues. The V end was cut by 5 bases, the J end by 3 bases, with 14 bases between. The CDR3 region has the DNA TGTGCCAGCAGTCCCGGACTGAATTTCAATCAGCCCCAGCATTTT. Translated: CASSPGLNFNQPQHF.

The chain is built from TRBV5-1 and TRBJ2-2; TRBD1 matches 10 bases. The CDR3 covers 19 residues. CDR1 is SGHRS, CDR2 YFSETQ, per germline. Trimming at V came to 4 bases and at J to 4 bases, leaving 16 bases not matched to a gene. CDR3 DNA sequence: TGCGCCAGCAGCCTGAGGGGCCGGGACAGGGGACCGGCCACCGGGGAGCTGTTTTTT. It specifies CASSLRGRDRGPATGELFF.